The 2 T cell receptor beta chains listed next were all sequenced from one sample in a study of CD8 T cells in ankylosing spondylitis. Study-level results: Roughly 8 highly homologous variants made up a TCR beta motif that seemed to typify ankylosing spondylitis blood.

TCRdb re-called the 5' RACE reads through MiXCR, storing one row per CDR3 protein. Of around 770,000 distinct CDR3 sequences in the sample, around a fifth are singletons; the top ten hold around 19%. These TCRs' antigens remain unknown. The material sequenced was blood, either unsorted or a sorted T cell fraction (not recorded which). The receptor set was obtained from a male donor with ankylosing spondylitis.

This clonotype was observed a handful of times. This chain links TRBV28 with TRBJ2-2; D may be TRBD2 (5 bases). CDR1 is MDHEN, CDR2 SYDVKM, per germline. This CDR3 spans 14 amino acids. The V and J ends lost 7 bases and 7 bases respectively, with 16 bases between them. CDR3 nucleotide sequence: TGTGCCAGCAACCCCCGGACTCTCAGCGGGGAGCTGTTTTTT. Translation: CASNPRTLSGELFF.

The sample holds a few counts of this clonotype. This chain uses TRBV12-3 or TRBV12-4 with TRBJ1-1; perhaps TRBD1 as D (5 bases). Between the trimmed V and J ends, which lost 3 bases and 4 bases, there was a span of 12 bases. This CDR3 comprises 14 residues. CDR3 amino acids: CASSFIGEVTEAFF. CDR3 DNA sequence: TGTGCCAGCAGTTTTATAGGGGAAGTCACTGAAGCTTTCTTT.